This TCR beta chain is from a study of vaccination and CD4 T cells after COVID-19. Germline values: CDR1 SGHTA, CDR2 FQGNSA. V was pared by 4 bases and J by 9 bases, with 16 bases of the junction left unmatched. The CDR3 totals 17 residues. The sample's treatment: approximately 9-day PBMC culture with coronavirus spike peptide pools or control peptides (ViraFEST assay). Per-well cultures of 1.5 million to 2.5 million PBMCs received around 10 IU/ml IL-2 and 10 ug/ml peptide pools. Sequencing of DNA taken from cultured CD4+ T cells relied on the Oncomine TCR Beta short-read assay. One entry per CDR3 protein, called by TCRdb with MiXCR from the PCR reads. The sample has about 6,500 distinct CDR3 sequences; roughly 18% are singletons. This clonotype was counted between two and nine times. Its target is not known.

This TCR derives from a human donor who had recovered from COVID-19. V and J are TRBV7-2 and TRBJ2-1; 9 positions agree with TRBD2. The sequenced material came from CD4+ T cells from blood, cultured in vitro. CDR3 region: CASSSNPGTSRTGEQFF. The DNA for the CDR3 is TGTGCCAGCAGCTCCAACCCCGGGACTAGCAGGACGGGTGAGCAGTTCTTC.